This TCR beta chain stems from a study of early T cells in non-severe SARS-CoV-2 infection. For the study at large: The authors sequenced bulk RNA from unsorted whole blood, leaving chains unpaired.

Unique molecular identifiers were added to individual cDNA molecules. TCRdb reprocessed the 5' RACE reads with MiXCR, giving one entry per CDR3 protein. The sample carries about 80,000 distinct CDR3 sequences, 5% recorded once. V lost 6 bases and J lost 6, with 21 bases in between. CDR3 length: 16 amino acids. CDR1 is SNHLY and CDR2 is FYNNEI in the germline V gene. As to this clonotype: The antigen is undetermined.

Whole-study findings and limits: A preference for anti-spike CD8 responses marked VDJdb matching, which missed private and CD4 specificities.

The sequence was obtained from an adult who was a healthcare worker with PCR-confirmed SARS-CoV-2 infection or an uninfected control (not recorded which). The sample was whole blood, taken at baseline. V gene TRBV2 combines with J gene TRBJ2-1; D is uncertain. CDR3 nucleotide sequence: TGTGCCAGCAGCACCCAACAAAGGCACTGGAGCAATGAGCAGTTCTTC. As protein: CASSTQQRHWSNEQFF. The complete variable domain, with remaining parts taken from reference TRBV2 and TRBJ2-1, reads EPEVTQTPSHQVTQMGQEVILRCVPISNHLYFYWYRQILGQKVEFLVSFYNNEISEKSEIFDDQFSVERPDGSNFTLKIRSTKLEDSAMYFCASSTQQRHWSNEQFFGPGTRLTVL.